The present entry profiles one TCR beta chain with its context. The antigen is undetermined. Clones were sequenced by immunoSEQ multiplex PCR, and TCRdb holds only the in-frame ones, with some missing. The table includes around 14,000 clones, approximately 63% detected once. This CDR3 has 17 amino acids. Unmatched junction bases numbered 11, after V lost 3 bases and J lost 4 bases. CDR1 and CDR2 from the germline V gene are SGHAT and FQNNGV. The source of the sample is a study of CD4+ T cells in melanoma. Study-wide points: CD8+ T cell, macrophage and B cell function reportedly correlated with neoantigen-specific CD4+ T cells. Diverse differentiation states were reported for melanoma neoantigen-specific CD4+ T cells.

The sequence was collected from a human donor with melanoma. V gene TRBV11-2 combines with J gene TRBJ2-3; TRBD2 agrees at 9 bases. What was sequenced was cells from a culture (not recorded whether cultured in vitro). The CDR3 sequence: CASSFDPAGGGADTQYF. CDR3 bases: TGTGCCAGCAGCTTCGACCCAGCGGGGGGTGGAGCAGATACGCAGTATTTT.